Below are 21 T cell receptor beta chains sequenced from a single sample in a study of T cells in Graves' hyperthyroidism and ophthalmopathy. Using RNA transcripts as the source, TCR beta CDR3 regions were amplified. First-round RT-PCR of the TCR CDR3 relied on the HTBI primer set. One entry per CDR3 protein, called by TCRdb with MiXCR from the multiplex PCR reads. The table lists about 410,000 distinct CDR3 sequences, approximately 14% of them singletons. The material sequenced was blood. The source is a man between 18 and 29 years old with Graves' ophthalmopathy.

The rearrangement uses TRBV7-9 and TRBJ2-1, with D tentatively TRBD2 (5 bases). Deletions cut 5 bases from V and 10 bases from J, with 12 bases between. Looked up from germline, CDR1 is SEHNR and CDR2 is FQNEAQ (reference sequence). There are 12 residues in the CDR3. The CDR3 DNA reads TGTGCCAGCAGCCTGGAGGTATCCGAGCAGTTCTTC. Translated, it gives CASSLEVSEQFF.

This clonotype appeared a few times. The junction departs from germline at one end; a sequencing error may be responsible. The genes are TRBV24-1 and TRBJ1-2; 7 nucleotides align to TRBD1. Germline loops: CDR1 KGHDR, CDR2 SFDVKD. This CDR3 contains 13 residues. The CDR3 DNA reads TGTGCCACCAGTGGACAGGGCCTCTATGACTACACCTTC. It is translated as CATSGQGLYDYTF.

The chain joins TRBV24-1 to TRBJ2-1; 8 bases align to TRBD1. V was pared by 9 bases and J by 10 bases, with 4 bases of the junction left unmatched. There are 11 residues in the CDR3. Germline V CDR1 and CDR2: KGHDR, SFDVKD. In nucleotides, the CDR3 is TGTGCCACCGGACAGGGCCGGGAGCAGTTCTTC. Protein: CATGQGREQFF.

The chain is built from TRBV19 and TRBJ1-5, with a possible D match to TRBD1 (6 bases). Germline loops: CDR1 LNHDA, CDR2 SQIVND (reference sequence). This CDR3 is 15 amino acids long. Trimming took off 5 bases at V and 2 bases at J, with 13 bases between the two ends. The CDR3, as DNA: TGTGCCAGTAGTTCAGAACAGGGAGGCAATCAGCCCCAGCATTTT. Protein sequence: CASSSEQGGNQPQHF.

This clonotype was observed many times. The gene calls are TRBV24-1 and TRBJ2-1; 10 nucleotides agree with TRBD1. The CDR3 runs to 15 residues. After removal of 8 bases from V and 5 bases from J, the junction contained 8 bases not matched to a gene. Germline CDR1 KGHDR, CDR2 SFDVKD. Written as DNA, the CDR3 is TGTGCCACCACTACCGGGACAGGGGTTCACAATGAGCAGTTCTTC. It specifies CATTTGTGVHNEQFF.

The chain uses TRBV30 and TRBJ1-4; 8 bases line up with TRBD1. Germline-derived CDR1 and CDR2 are GTSNPN and SVGIG (reference sequence). V dropped 0 bases and J dropped 4; count of bases not matched to a gene: 4. The CDR3 extends over 15 amino acids. This CDR3 reads CAWSVLDRDNEKLFF. CDR3 DNA: TGTGCCTGGAGTGTGTTGGACAGGGATAATGAAAAACTGTTTTTT.

This clonotype was recorded at least ten times. This chain joins TRBV12-3 or TRBV12-4 and TRBJ2-1; 9 bases fit TRBD2. The CDR3 runs 16 residues. V was clipped by 5 bases and J by 9 bases; unmatched bases: 14. CDR3 loop: CASSPSGTSNIGEQFF. For the CDR3, the DNA is TGTGCCAGCAGTCCCTCCGGGACTAGCAATATAGGTGAGCAGTTCTTC.

This clonotype was seen a handful of times. The V call is TRBV19, the J call TRBJ2-7, with D possibly TRBD1 on 6 matching bases. The ends were cut back, 5 bases at V and 0 bases at J, with 11 bases in the middle. This CDR3 has 14 amino acids. Germline CDR1 reads LNHDA; CDR2 reads SQIVND (reference sequence). The CDR3 reads CASSRDTSSYEQYF. The CDR3 coding sequence is TGTGCCAGTAGTCGGGACACCAGCTCCTACGAGCAGTACTTC.

This clonotype was counted between two and nine times. The CDR3: CASSGQGVGGELFF. CDR3 DNA: TGTGCCAGCTCAGGACAGGGGGTCGGCGGGGAGCTGTTTTTT. The chain joins TRBV6-2 or TRBV6-3 to TRBJ2-2, with TRBD1 matching over 10 bases. Germline lookup yields CDR1 MNHEY and CDR2 SVGEGT. Trimming took 8 bases from V and 7 from J; bases not matched to a gene: 7. The CDR3 is 14 amino acids.

At least ten counts were recorded for this clonotype. This chain connects TRBV5-5 to TRBJ1-1, with 12 positions matching TRBD1. CDR3 length: 16 residues. The ends lost 7 bases at V and 0 bases at J; junction bases unmatched: 7. Germline V gives CDR1 SGHKS, CDR2 YYEKEE (reference sequence). The DNA for the CDR3 is TGTGCCAGCCGCGCCGGGACAGGGGGCATGAACACTGAAGCTTTCTTT. Protein product: CASRAGTGGMNTEAFF.

This clonotype appeared many times. This chain connects TRBV20-1 to TRBJ2-7; the D is unclear. Trimming shortened V by 5 bases and J by 0 bases, and 14 bases separated the two germline ends. The CDR3 loop spans 14 amino acids. Germline loops: CDR1 DFQATT, CDR2 SNEGSKA (reference sequence). The DNA for the CDR3 is TGCAGTGCTCCTACCTTGGGTAGCTCCTACGAGCAGTACTTC. Amino acids: CSAPTLGSSYEQYF.

Regarding this clonotype: Possible read error: a much larger clone is one base away. The chain combines TRBV12-3 or TRBV12-4 with TRBJ2-7; TRBD2 matches at 9 bases. This CDR3 has 14 residues. The junction had 9 bases not matched to a gene; V was cut back by 6 bases and J by 6 bases. The DNA of the CDR3 is TGTGCCAGCAGCGTAGAAGGGACTAGCTCCGAGCAGTACTTC. It codes for CASSVEGTSSEQYF.

The chain carries TRBV7-9 and TRBJ1-1; D remains unclear. The CDR3 has 15 residues. Germline assignment: CDR1 SEHNR and CDR2 FQNEAQ (reference sequence). Trimming shortened V by 1 base and J by 1 base, and 10 bases separated the two germline ends. CDR3 residues: CASSLGYSGNTEAFF. The DNA for the CDR3 is TGTGCCAGCAGCTTAGGGTACAGCGGGAACACTGAAGCTTTCTTT.

With regard to this clonotype: Germline and junction disagree at one end, which may indicate a read error. The chain has TRBV3-1 and TRBJ1-5; no firm D call. CDR3 length: 14 amino acids. From germline, CDR1 is LGHDT and CDR2 YNNKEL (reference sequence). CDR3 region: CASGQGFSNQPQHF. CDR3 coding DNA: TGTGCCAGCGGCCAAGGGTTCAGCAATCAGCCCCAGCATTTT.

This clonotype was observed many times. The chain combines TRBV12-3 or TRBV12-4 with TRBJ2-5, with D possibly being TRBD2 (5 bases). V lost 5 bases and J lost 5, with 12 bases in between. The CDR3 is 13 residues long. CDR3 sequence reads: CASSGSRRETQYF. DNA of the CDR3: TGTGCCAGCAGTGGGAGCAGGAGGGAGACCCAGTACTTC.

This chain joins TRBV9 and TRBJ1-3; D is possibly TRBD1 (5 bases). The V gene's germline CDR1 is SGDLS and CDR2 YYNGEE. V dropped 4 bases and J dropped 0 bases, with 11 bases sitting between them. The CDR3 covers 15 residues. CDR3 sequence reads: CASSKGTVSGNTIYF. The CDR3 DNA reads TGTGCCAGCAGCAAGGGGACGGTCTCTGGAAACACCATATATTTT.

About this clonotype itself: This may be a read error, as it is one base from a much larger clone. CDR3 sequence reads: CASAGTSRETQYF. The CDR3 DNA follows: TGTGCCAGCGCCGGGACTTCCCGAGAGACCCAGTACTTC. The rearrangement uses TRBV7-9 and TRBJ2-5; TRBD2 is a possible D gene (6 bases). Deletions cut 8 bases from V and 4 bases from J, with 14 bases between. Germline V lookup: CDR1 SEHNR, CDR2 FQNEAQ (reference sequence). This CDR3 region has 13 residues.

This clonotype came up many times. This rearrangement joins TRBV6-1 to TRBJ2-7, with D tentatively TRBD2 (6 bases). V lost 6 bases and J 2 bases, leaving 14 bases between the germline ends. From germline, CDR1 is MNHNS and CDR2 SASEGT. The CDR3 loop spans 14 amino acids. The CDR3: CASRTQEGTYEQYF. The CDR3 bases are TGTGCCAGCAGGACACAGGAGGGGACCTACGAGCAGTACTTC.

This clonotype appeared a few times. The chain couples TRBV11-3 to TRBJ2-3, with 15 bases matching TRBD2. The CDR3 extends over 18 amino acids. Germline CDR1 SGHNT, CDR2 YENEEA. After removal of 3 bases from V and 5 bases from J, the junction contained 9 bases not matched to a gene. The CDR3 sequence is CASSFLEPGLAGGDTQYF. The DNA for the CDR3 is TGTGCCAGCAGCTTCCTCGAACCGGGACTAGCGGGGGGAGATACGCAGTATTTT.

This clonotype was seen a handful of times. A read error may explain this, as a much larger clone is one base away. J is TRBJ1-2 and V is TRBV6-1, with 8 bases lining up with TRBD1. The CDR3 spans 15 residues. CDR1 MNHNS and CDR2 SASEGT come from the germline V gene. V lost 4 bases and J lost 4; bases outside the gene matches: 8. CDR3 sequence (DNA): TGTGCCAGCAGTGGTATGCTGGGACAGGCCTATGGCTACACCTTC. Translated, it gives CASSGMLGQAYGYTF.

Many counts were recorded for this clonotype. The chain employs TRBV12-3 or TRBV12-4 and TRBJ2-3, with 10 positions matching TRBD2. The CDR3 covers 13 residues. V lost 8 bases to trimming and J lost 6 bases; unmatched junction nucleotides: 5. This chain's CDR3 is CASDSGGQDTQYF. CDR3 coding DNA: TGTGCCAGCGATAGCGGGGGGCAGGATACGCAGTATTTT.